Shown below are 27 T cell receptor beta chains from a single sample sequenced in a study of cytotoxic CD8 clonotypes in ibrutinib-treated CLL. Assay: immunoSEQ multiplex PCR; the TCRdb copy retains only in-frame clones and omits some. This table has roughly 110,000 clones, roughly 60% appearing once. Here the sequenced sample was PBMCs, taken after 24 months of ibrutinib treatment. The receptors derive from a human donor with chronic lymphocytic leukemia.

This clone was detected only a few times. This chain connects TRBV6-6 to TRBJ1-5; the D is unclear. CDR3 length: 12 residues. V lost 8 bases and J 3 bases, leaving 8 bases between the germline ends. Germline loops: CDR1 MNHNY, CDR2 SVGAGI (reference sequence). The CDR3 region is CASAFPNQPQHF. The CDR3 bases are TGTGCCAGCGCATTTCCCAATCAGCCCCAGCATTTT.

The rearrangement links TRBV20-1 to TRBJ2-7; the D call may be TRBD1 or TRBD2 (6 bases each). The CDR3 runs to 11 residues. Per the germline V gene, CDR1 is DFQATT and CDR2 is SNEGSKA (reference sequence). The DNA for the CDR3 is TGCAGAGGGGGGTCCTCCTACGAGCAGTACTTC. Residues: CRGGSSYEQYF.

The gene calls are TRBV9 and TRBJ2-7; D ambiguous. Germline CDR1 and CDR2: SGDLS and YYNGEE. V was pared by 1 base and J by 6 bases, with 14 bases between. The CDR3 extends over 14 amino acids. The DNA for the CDR3 is TGTGCCAGCAGCGTATCCACGGCCGTTAGCGAGCAGTACTTC. Translating gives CASSVSTAVSEQYF.

This clone showed up just a few times. The genes are TRBV7-3 and TRBJ2-4, with D unresolved. There are 14 residues in the CDR3. Deletions cut 2 bases from V and 3 bases from J, with 8 bases between. Germline CDR1 SGHTA, CDR2 FQGTGA. CDR3 region: CASSLGVGKNIQYF. DNA of the CDR3: TGTGCCAGCAGCTTAGGGGTCGGCAAAAACATTCAGTACTTC.

The J gene is TRBJ2-1, the V gene TRBV30; a weak D match, TRBD2 (6 bases). CDR1 and CDR2 from the germline V gene are GTSNPN and SVGIG (reference sequence). The germline V and J ends were trimmed by 2 bases and 2 bases, with 10 bases remaining between them. The CDR3 consists of 14 residues. For the CDR3, the DNA is TGTGCCTGGAGTTGGGACTTGGCCTACAATGAGCAGTTCTTC. Translated, it gives CAWSWDLAYNEQFF.

The J gene is TRBJ2-5, the V gene TRBV15; 7 bases line up with TRBD1. Germline CDR1 LNHNV, CDR2 YYDKDF (reference sequence). There are 14 residues in the CDR3. The trim removed 5 bases at V and 2 bases at J, leaving 5 bases unmatched. The CDR3, as DNA: TGTGCCACCAGCCCTCGGACAGGTCAAGAGACCCAGTACTTC. It is translated as CATSPRTGQETQYF.

In its sample, this clone was seen a few times. The chain combines TRBV6-1 with TRBJ1-5; TRBD1 agrees at 7 bases. Germline CDR1 and CDR2: MNHNS and SASEGT. This CDR3 has 15 residues. V was clipped by 4 bases and J by 5 bases; unmatched bases: 8. In nucleotides, the CDR3 is TGTGCCAGCAGTGCCCGGGGGGGACAGTATCAGCCCCAGCATTTT. Its protein product is CASSARGGQYQPQHF.

The J gene is TRBJ2-3, the V gene TRBV29-1, with D perhaps matching TRBD2 (5 bases). CDR1 and CDR2 (germline): SQVTM, ANQGSEA. The V end lost 8 bases, the J end lost 2 bases, and 11 bases lay between the germline ends. This CDR3 spans 12 amino acids. The CDR3 region is CSSRTLTDTQYF. The CDR3 nucleotides read TGCAGCTCGAGGACTCTCACAGATACGCAGTATTTT.

J is TRBJ1-1 and V is TRBV19; 9 nucleotides line up with TRBD1. The CDR3 has 14 amino acids. Germline V gives CDR1 LNHDA, CDR2 SQIVND (reference sequence). V gave up 6 bases and J gave up 5 bases; unmatched junction bases: 7. The CDR3 bases are TGTGCCAGTAGCCGGACAGGGGTGTTAACTGAAGCTTTCTTT. Protein sequence: CASSRTGVLTEAFF.

The chain uses TRBV12-5 and TRBJ2-1; possibly TRBD2 for D (6 bases). This CDR3 has 12 amino acids. CDR1 and CDR2 from the germline V gene are LGHNT and FRNRAP. V gave up 1 base and J gave up 8 bases, with 6 bases separating them. CDR3 nucleotides: TGTGCTAGTGGTTTGGGGGACTATGAGCAGTTCTTC. Translation: CASGLGDYEQFF.

The rearrangement joins TRBV10-2 to TRBJ1-6; D not resolved. V lost 3 bases and J 10 bases, leaving 10 bases between the germline ends. Germline CDR1 WSHSY, CDR2 SAAADI. This CDR3 has 13 residues. CDR3: CASSDGRGSPLHF. DNA for the CDR3: TGCGCCAGCAGTGATGGACGAGGCTCACCCCTCCACTTT.

V gene TRBV29-1 combines with J gene TRBJ1-1, with D possibly TRBD1 on 6 matching bases. The germline gives CDR1 SQVTM, CDR2 ANQGSEA. The CDR3 contains 15 residues. Trimming stripped 1 base from V and 10 bases from J, with 22 bases between. Here the CDR3 DNA reads TGCAGCGTTGAAGGGACAGCGGGTGACGGGGATTCAGCTTTCTTT. Protein product: CSVEGTAGDGDSAFF.

The chain links TRBV2 to TRBJ2-2, with 8 bases matching TRBD1. V lost 7 bases to trimming and J lost 0 bases; unmatched junction nucleotides: 4. The CDR3 has 15 residues. Germline CDR1 reads SNHLY; CDR2 reads FYNNEI. The CDR3 nucleotides read TGTGCCAGCAAACCAGGGGGCACGAACACCGGGGAGCTGTTTTTT. As protein: CASKPGGTNTGELFF.

The chain is built from TRBV7-2 and TRBJ2-1; D is uncertain. Germline V lookup: CDR1 SGHTA, CDR2 FQGNSA. The CDR3 is made up of 14 amino acids. V was trimmed by 0 bases and J by 8 bases, leaving 11 bases between them. The CDR3 DNA reads TGTGCCAGCAGCTTAGCCCTGGGTCGCGATGAGCAGTTCTTC. Amino acid sequence: CASSLALGRDEQFF.

This sequence joins TRBV29-1 and TRBJ1-1, with TRBD1 as a possible D gene (5 bases). Germline V lookup: CDR1 SQVTM, CDR2 ANQGSEA. V gave up 5 bases and J gave up 3 bases, with 16 bases separating them. The CDR3 is made up of 14 amino acids. The CDR3 region is CSVTIGDLDTEAFF. The CDR3 DNA is TGCAGCGTTACCATAGGGGACTTAGACACTGAAGCTTTCTTT. Full variable domain (rest looked up from reference TRBV29-1 and TRBJ1-1): SAVISQKPSRDICQRGTSLTIQCQVDSQVTMMFWYRQQPGQSLTLIATANQGSEATYESGFVIDKFPISRPNLTFSTLTVSNMSPEDSSIYLCSVTIGDLDTEAFFGQGTRLTVV.

The chain joins TRBV19 to TRBJ1-1; no definite D call. V was clipped by 8 bases and J by 4 bases, with 29 bases between them. The CDR3 is 18 residues long. The germline V gene encodes CDR1 LNHDA and CDR2 SQIVND (reference sequence). CDR3 protein: CASEVGPGISQWGTEAFF. Written as DNA, the CDR3 is TGTGCCAGTGAGGTGGGCCCGGGTATAAGTCAATGGGGCACTGAAGCTTTCTTT.

V is TRBV30 and J is TRBJ1-6, with TRBD1 matching 7 bases. The CDR3 is 14 amino acids. CDR1 is GTSNPN, CDR2 SVGIG, per germline (reference sequence). Losses at the gene ends were 4 bases for V and 10 bases for J; bases not matched to a gene: 10. Written as DNA, the CDR3 is TGTGCCTGGAAAGGGACAGTGGTGAACTCACCCCTCCACTTT. Translation gives CAWKGTVVNSPLHF.

The genes are TRBV6-1 and TRBJ2-5; 11 positions agree with TRBD1. Losses at the gene ends were 3 bases for V and 4 bases for J; bases not matched to a gene: 7. CDR1 MNHNS and CDR2 SASEGT come from the germline V gene. The CDR3 is 16 residues long. CDR3 coding DNA: TGTGCCAGCAGTGAGGAGGGGGACAGGGGGGGAGAGACCCAGTACTTC. Translated: CASSEEGDRGGETQYF.

This rearrangement joins TRBV7-9 to TRBJ2-5, with a weak D call TRBD1 (5 bases). The CDR3 spans 12 residues. The V gene's germline CDR1 is SEHNR and CDR2 FQNEAQ (reference sequence). V lost 6 bases to trimming and J lost 4 bases, with 9 bases between them. The CDR3 spells CASSIQGETQYF. CDR3 DNA sequence: TGTGCCAGCAGTATTCAGGGAGAGACCCAGTACTTC.

V gene TRBV28 combines with J gene TRBJ1-6; TRBD1 aligns across 7 bases. The trim removed 9 bases at V and 0 bases at J, leaving 8 bases unmatched. The CDR3 runs 16 residues. Germline V gene data show CDR1 as MDHEN and CDR2 as SYDVKM. The CDR3 bases are TGTGCCAGTGCAGGGACAGCAGGCTCCTATAATTCACCCCTCCACTTT. Translated: CASAGTAGSYNSPLHF.

This clone was seen a few times. This chain joins TRBV5-6 and TRBJ2-7, with a possible D match to TRBD1 (6 bases). V lost 1 base to trimming and J lost 3 bases, with 8 bases between them. Per germline, CDR1 SGHDT and CDR2 YYEEEE. The CDR3 loop spans 13 amino acids. The CDR3 nucleotides are TGTGCCAGCAGCTTGCAGGACAGCTACGAGCAGTACTTC. Translation gives CASSLQDSYEQYF.

The V call is TRBV19, the J call TRBJ2-3; D uncertain. The CDR3 contains 18 residues. The germline CDR1 and CDR2 sequences are LNHDA and SQIVND (reference sequence). Trimming stripped 4 bases from V and 2 bases from J, with 22 bases between. The CDR3 sequence is CASSTFYDTSYTTDTQYF. In DNA, the CDR3 is TGTGCCAGTAGTACCTTCTATGACACTTCCTACACCACAGATACGCAGTATTTT.

The chain recombines TRBV5-6 with TRBJ2-1; D is perhaps TRBD1 or TRBD2 (5 bases each). This CDR3 contains 14 residues. The V end was cut by 6 bases, the J end by 4 bases, with 14 bases between. Germline-derived CDR1 and CDR2 are SGHDT and YYEEEE. CDR3 DNA: TGTGCCAGCACCCGGGACGTAGGATACAATGAGCAGTTCTTC. Protein product: CASTRDVGYNEQFF.

J is TRBJ1-4 and V is TRBV29-1; maybe TRBD1 (5 bases). The CDR3 length is 12 residues. CDR1 and CDR2 from the germline V gene are SQVTM and ANQGSEA. The V end lost 4 bases, the J end lost 4 bases, and 7 bases lay between the germline ends. The CDR3 loop reads CSVARDNEKLFF. The DNA for the CDR3 is TGCAGCGTTGCCAGGGATAATGAAAAACTGTTTTTT.

V usage is TRBV5-1 and J usage is TRBJ2-5; 9 bases are a match to TRBD2. This CDR3 has 16 amino acids. The germline V gene has CDR1 SGHRS and CDR2 YFSETQ. The junction had 7 bases not matched to a gene; V was cut back by 1 base and J by 3 bases. The DNA for the CDR3 is TGCGCCAGCAGCTTGCGGGGCGGGGGGGCCGAAGAGACCCAGTACTTC. It codes for CASSLRGGGAEETQYF. The whole variable domain, remainder taken from reference TRBV5-1 and TRBJ2-5, is KAGVTQTPRYLIKTRGQQVTLSCSPISGHRSVSWYQQTPGQGLQFLFEYFSETQRNKGNFPGRFSGRQFSNSRSEMNVSTLELGDSALYLCASSLRGGGAEETQYFGPGTRLLVL.

V is TRBV19 and J is TRBJ1-1, with D perhaps TRBD1 (5 bases). V lost 8 bases and J 7 bases, leaving 14 bases between the germline ends. CDR3 length equals 12 residues. Germline values: CDR1 LNHDA, CDR2 SQIVND (reference sequence). CDR3 nucleotides: TGTGCCAGTGATGACAGTCTCAATGAAGCTTTCTTT. Residues: CASDDSLNEAFF.

On this clone itself: In the same sample, other DNA sequences code for this CDR3. The chain uses TRBV5-1 and TRBJ2-7; 10 bases agree with TRBD1. J gave up 3 bases and V 5 bases, and 5 bases lay outside the gene matches. This CDR3 is built from 14 residues. Germline CDR1 SGHRS, CDR2 YFSETQ. CDR3 loop: CASSRTGGSYEQYF. CDR3 nucleotides: TGCGCCAGCAGTAGGACAGGGGGGAGCTACGAGCAGTACTTC.